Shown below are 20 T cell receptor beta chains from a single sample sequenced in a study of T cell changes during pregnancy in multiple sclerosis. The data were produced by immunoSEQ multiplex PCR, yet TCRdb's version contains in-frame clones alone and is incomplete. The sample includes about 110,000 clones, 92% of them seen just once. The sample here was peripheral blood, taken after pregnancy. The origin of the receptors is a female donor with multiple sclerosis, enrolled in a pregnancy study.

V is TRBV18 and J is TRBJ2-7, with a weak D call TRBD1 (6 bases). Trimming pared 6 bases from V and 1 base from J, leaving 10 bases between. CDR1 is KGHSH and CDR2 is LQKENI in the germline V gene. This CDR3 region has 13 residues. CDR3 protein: CASSRTVSYEQYF. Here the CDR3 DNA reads TGTGCCAGCTCGCGGACAGTTTCCTACGAGCAGTACTTC.

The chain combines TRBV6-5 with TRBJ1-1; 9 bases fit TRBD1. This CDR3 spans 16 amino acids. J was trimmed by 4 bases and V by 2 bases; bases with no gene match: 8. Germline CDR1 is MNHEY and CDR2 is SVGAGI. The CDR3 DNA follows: TGTGCCAGCAGTTACGTCCCGGGACAGGGAGGCACTGAAGCTTTCTTT. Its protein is CASSYVPGQGGTEAFF.

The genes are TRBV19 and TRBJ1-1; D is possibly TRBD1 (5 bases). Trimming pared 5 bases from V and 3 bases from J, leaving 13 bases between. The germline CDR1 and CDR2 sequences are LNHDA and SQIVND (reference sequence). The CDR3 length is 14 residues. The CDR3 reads CASSASSGYTEAFF. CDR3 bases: TGTGCCAGTAGTGCCTCCTCAGGGTACACTGAAGCTTTCTTT.

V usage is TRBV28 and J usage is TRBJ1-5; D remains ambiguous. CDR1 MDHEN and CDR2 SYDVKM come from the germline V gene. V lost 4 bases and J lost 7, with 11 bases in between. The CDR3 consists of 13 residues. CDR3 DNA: TGTGCCAGCAGTTCCCGAGGCGGCCAGCCCCAGCATTTT. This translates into CASSSRGGQPQHF. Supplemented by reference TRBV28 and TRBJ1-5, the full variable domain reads DVKVTQSSRYLVKRTGEKVFLECVQDMDHENMFWYRQDPGLGLRLIYFSYDVKMKEKGDIPEGYSVSREKKERFSLILESASTNQTSMYLCASSSRGGQPQHFGDGTRLSIL.

CDR3 region: CASSLQGYGYTF. The CDR3 nucleotides are TGTGCCAGCAGTTTACAGGGCTATGGCTACACCTTC. The chain combines TRBV2 with TRBJ1-2; the D gene is possibly TRBD1 (6 bases). This CDR3 contains 12 residues. The germline CDR1 and CDR2 sequences are SNHLY and FYNNEI. Trimming removed 5 bases from V and 4 bases from J, with 8 bases in between.

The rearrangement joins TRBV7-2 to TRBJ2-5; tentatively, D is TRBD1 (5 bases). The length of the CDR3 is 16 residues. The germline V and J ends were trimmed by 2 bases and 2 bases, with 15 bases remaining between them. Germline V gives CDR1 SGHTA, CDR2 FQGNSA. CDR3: CASSLNLGRVQETQYF. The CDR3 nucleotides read TGTGCCAGCAGCTTAAACCTTGGCAGGGTACAAGAGACCCAGTACTTC.

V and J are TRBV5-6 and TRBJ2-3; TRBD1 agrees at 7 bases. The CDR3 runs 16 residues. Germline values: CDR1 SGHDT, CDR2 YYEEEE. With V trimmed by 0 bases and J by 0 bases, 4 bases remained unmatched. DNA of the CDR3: TGTGCCAGCAGCTTGGGGCAGGGGGTTAGCACAGATACGCAGTATTTT. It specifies CASSLGQGVSTDTQYF.

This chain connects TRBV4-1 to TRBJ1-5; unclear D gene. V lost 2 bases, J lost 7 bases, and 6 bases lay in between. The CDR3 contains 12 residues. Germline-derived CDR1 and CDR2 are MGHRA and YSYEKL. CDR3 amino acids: CASSQILQPQHF. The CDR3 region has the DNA TGCGCCAGCAGCCAAATTCTCCAGCCCCAGCATTTT.

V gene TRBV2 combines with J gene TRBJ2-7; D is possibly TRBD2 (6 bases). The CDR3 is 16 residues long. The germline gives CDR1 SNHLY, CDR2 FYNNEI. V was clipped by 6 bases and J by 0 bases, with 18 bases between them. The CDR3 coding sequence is TGTGCCAGCAGATGGGAGGTGATAGCGAGCTCCTACGAGCAGTACTTC. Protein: CASRWEVIASSYEQYF.

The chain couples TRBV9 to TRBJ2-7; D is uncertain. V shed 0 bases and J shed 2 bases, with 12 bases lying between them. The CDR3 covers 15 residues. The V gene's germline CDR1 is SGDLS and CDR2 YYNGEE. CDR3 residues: CASSVADGDAYEQYF. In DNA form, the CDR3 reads TGTGCCAGCAGCGTAGCTGATGGAGATGCCTACGAGCAGTACTTC. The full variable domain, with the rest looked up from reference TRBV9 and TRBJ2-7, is DSGVTQTPKHLITATGQRVTLRCSPRSGDLSVYWYQQSLDQGLQFLIQYYNGEERAKGNILERFSAQQFPDLHSELNLSSLELGDSALYFCASSVADGDAYEQYFGPGTRLTVT.

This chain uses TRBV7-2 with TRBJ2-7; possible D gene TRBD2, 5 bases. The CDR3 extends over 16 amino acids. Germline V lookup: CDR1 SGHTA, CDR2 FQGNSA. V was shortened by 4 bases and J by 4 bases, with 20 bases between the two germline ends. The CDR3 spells CASSSRLDSILYEQYF. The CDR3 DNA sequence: TGTGCCAGCAGCTCAAGGTTGGACTCAATCCTTTACGAGCAGTACTTC. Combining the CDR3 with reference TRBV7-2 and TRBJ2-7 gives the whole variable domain GAGVSQSPSNKVTEKGKDVELRCDPISGHTALYWYRQSLGQGLEFLIYFQGNSAPDKSGLPSDRFSAERTGGSVSTLTIQRTQQEDSAVYLCASSSRLDSILYEQYFGPGTRLTVT.

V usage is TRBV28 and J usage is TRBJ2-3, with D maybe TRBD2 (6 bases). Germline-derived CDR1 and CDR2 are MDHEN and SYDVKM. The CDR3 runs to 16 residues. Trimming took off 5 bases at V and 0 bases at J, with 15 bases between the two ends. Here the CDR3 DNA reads TGTGCCAGCAGTCCCTCGGCGGCGGGAAGCACAGATACGCAGTATTTT. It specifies CASSPSAAGSTDTQYF.

Here the CDR3 DNA reads TGTGCCAGCAGTAATAATCCTAACTATGGCTACACCTTC. It is translated as CASSNNPNYGYTF. The rearrangement uses TRBV6-5 and TRBJ1-2, with D unresolved. This CDR3 is 13 amino acids long. Trimming removed 5 bases from V and 0 bases from J, with 7 bases in between. Per the germline V gene, CDR1 is MNHEY and CDR2 is SVGAGI.

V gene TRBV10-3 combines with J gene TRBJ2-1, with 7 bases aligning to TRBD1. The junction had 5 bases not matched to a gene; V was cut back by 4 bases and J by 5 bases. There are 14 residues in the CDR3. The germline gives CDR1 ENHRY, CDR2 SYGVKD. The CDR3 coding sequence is TGTGCCATCAGTGTCACCGACAGGGACAATGAGCAGTTCTTC. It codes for CAISVTDRDNEQFF.

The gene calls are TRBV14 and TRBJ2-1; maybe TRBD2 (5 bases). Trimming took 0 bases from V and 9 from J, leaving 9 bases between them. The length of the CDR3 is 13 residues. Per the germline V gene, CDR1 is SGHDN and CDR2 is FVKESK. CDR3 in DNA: TGTGCCAGCAGCCAAGATCGCCGGGGTGAGCAGTTCTTC. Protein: CASSQDRRGEQFF.

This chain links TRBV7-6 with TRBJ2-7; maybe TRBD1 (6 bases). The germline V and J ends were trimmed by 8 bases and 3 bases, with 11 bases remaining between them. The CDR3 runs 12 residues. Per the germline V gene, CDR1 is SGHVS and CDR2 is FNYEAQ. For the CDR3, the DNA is TGTGCCAGCGGGGACAACCGCTACGAGCAGTACTTC. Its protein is CASGDNRYEQYF.

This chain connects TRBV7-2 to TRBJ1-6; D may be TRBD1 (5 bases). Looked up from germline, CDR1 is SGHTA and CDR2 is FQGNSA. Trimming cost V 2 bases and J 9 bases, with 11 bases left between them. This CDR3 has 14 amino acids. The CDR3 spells CASSLPGLSSPLHF. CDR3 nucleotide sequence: TGTGCCAGCAGCTTACCGGGACTCAGTTCACCCCTCCACTTT. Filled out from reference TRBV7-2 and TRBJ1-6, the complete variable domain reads GAGVSQSPSNKVTEKGKDVELRCDPISGHTALYWYRQSLGQGLEFLIYFQGNSAPDKSGLPSDRFSAERTGGSVSTLTIQRTQQEDSAVYLCASSLPGLSSPLHFGNGTRLTVT.

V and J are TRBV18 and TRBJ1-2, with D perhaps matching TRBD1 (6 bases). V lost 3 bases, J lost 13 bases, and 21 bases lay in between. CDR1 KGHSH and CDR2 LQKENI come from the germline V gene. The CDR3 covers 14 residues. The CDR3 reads CASSPSGGAGAGTF. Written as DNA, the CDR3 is TGTGCCAGCTCACCGAGCGGGGGCGCCGGTGCCGGCACCTTC.

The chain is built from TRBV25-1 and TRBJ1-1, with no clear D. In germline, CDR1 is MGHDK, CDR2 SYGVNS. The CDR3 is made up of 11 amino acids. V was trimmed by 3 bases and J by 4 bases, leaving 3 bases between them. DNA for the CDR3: TGTGCCAGCAGTGACTTCACTGAAGCTTTCTTT. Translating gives CASSDFTEAFF.

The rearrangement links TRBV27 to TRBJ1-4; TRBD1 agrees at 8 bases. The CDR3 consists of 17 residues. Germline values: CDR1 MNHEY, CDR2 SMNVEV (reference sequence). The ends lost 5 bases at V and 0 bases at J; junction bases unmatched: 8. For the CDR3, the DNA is TGTGCCAGCAGTCCCCGGACAGGGACCGCAACTAATGAAAAACTGTTTTTT. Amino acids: CASSPRTGTATNEKLFF.